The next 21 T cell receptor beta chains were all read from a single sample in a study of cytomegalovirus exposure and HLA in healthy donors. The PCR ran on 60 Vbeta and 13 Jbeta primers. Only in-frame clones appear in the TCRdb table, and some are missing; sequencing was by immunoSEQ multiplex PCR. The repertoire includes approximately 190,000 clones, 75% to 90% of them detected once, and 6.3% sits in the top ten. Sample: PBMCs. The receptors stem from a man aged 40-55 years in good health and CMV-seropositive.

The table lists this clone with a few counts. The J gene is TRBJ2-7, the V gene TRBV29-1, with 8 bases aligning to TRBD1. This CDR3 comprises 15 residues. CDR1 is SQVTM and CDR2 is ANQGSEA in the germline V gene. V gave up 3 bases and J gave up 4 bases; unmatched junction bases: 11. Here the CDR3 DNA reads TGCAGCGTTGAGGCGGAGGACAGGGACCATTACGAGCAGTACTTC. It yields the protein CSVEAEDRDHYEQYF.

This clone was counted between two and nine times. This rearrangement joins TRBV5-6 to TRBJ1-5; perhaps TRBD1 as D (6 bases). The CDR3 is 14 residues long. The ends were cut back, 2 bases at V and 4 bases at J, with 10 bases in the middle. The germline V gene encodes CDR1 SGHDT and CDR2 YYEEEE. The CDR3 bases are TGTGCCAGCAGCTTATCCCAGGGGAATCAGCCCCAGCATTTT. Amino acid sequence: CASSLSQGNQPQHF.

The CDR3 sequence is CASSEAWGSTYEQYF. CDR3 bases: TGTGCCAGCAGTGAAGCCTGGGGCAGCACCTACGAGCAGTACTTC. The chain couples TRBV25-1 to TRBJ2-7; the D gene is possibly TRBD1 (5 bases). Germline CDR1 reads MGHDK; CDR2 reads SYGVNS. Deletions cut 2 bases from V and 2 bases from J, with 13 bases between. The CDR3 runs to 15 residues.

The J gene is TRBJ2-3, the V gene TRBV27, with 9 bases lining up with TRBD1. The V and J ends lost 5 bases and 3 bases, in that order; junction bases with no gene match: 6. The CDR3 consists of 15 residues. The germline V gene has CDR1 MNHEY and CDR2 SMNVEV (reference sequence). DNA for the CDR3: TGTGCCAGCAGTGGATGGACAGGGGAAACAGATACGCAGTATTTT. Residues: CASSGWTGETDTQYF.

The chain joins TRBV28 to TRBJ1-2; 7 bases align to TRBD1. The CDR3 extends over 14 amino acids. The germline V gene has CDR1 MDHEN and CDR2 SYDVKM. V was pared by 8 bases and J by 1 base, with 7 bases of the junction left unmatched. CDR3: CASRLGQVNYGYTF. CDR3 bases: TGTGCCAGCCGCCTAGGACAGGTTAACTATGGCTACACCTTC.

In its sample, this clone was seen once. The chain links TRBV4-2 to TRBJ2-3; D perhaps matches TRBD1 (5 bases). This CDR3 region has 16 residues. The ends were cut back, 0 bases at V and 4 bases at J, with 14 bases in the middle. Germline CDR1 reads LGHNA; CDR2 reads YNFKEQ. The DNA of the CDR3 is TGTGCCAGCAGCCAAGATAGGGGAACCCACGCAGATACGCAGTATTTT. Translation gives CASSQDRGTHADTQYF.

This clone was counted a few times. CDR3 residues: CASSQDSGNNSPLHF. As DNA, the CDR3 is TGCGCCAGCAGCCAAGATTCCGGTAATAATTCACCCCTCCACTTT. The chain combines TRBV4-3 with TRBJ1-6; no clear D. The CDR3 spans 15 residues. Germline V gene sequence: CDR1 LGHNA, CDR2 YSLEER. Trimming pared 0 bases from V and 5 bases from J, leaving 8 bases between.

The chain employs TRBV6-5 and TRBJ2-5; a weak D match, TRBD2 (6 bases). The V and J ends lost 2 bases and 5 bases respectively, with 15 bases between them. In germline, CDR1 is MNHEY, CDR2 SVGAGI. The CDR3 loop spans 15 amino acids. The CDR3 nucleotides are TGTGCCAGCAGTTACGTCACGGCGGCGGGGGAGACCCAGTACTTC. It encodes CASSYVTAAGETQYF.

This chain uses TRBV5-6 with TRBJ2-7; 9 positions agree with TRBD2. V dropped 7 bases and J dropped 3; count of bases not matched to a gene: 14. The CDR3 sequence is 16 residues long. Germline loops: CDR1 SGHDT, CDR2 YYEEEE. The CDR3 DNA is TGTGCCAGCCTTGTCCAGGGGCGGGGGGGCCTCTACGAGCAGTACTTC. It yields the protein CASLVQGRGGLYEQYF.

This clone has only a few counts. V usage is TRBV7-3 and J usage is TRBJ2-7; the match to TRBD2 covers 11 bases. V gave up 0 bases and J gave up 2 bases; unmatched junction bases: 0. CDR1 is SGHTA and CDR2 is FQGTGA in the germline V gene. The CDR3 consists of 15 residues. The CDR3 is CASSLTLAGAYEQYF. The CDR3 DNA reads TGTGCCAGCAGCTTAACACTAGCGGGAGCCTACGAGCAGTACTTC. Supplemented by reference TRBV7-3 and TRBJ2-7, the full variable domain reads GAGVSQTPSNKVTEKGKYVELRCDPISGHTALYWYRQSLGQGPEFLIYFQGTGAADDSGLPNDRFFAVRPEGSVSTLKIQRTERGDSAVYLCASSLTLAGAYEQYFGPGTRLTVT.

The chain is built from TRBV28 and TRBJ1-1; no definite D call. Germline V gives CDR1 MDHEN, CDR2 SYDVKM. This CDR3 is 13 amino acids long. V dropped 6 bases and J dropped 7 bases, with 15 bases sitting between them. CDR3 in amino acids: CASRKEPPYEAFF. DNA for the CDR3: TGTGCCAGCAGGAAGGAGCCTCCCTATGAAGCTTTCTTT.

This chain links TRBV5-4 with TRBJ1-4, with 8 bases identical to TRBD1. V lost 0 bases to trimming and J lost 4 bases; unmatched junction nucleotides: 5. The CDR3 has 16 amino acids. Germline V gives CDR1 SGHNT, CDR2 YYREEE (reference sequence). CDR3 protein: CASSLGMDRDNEKLFF. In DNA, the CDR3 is TGTGCCAGCAGCTTGGGAATGGACAGGGATAATGAAAAACTGTTTTTT.

CDR3 sequence (DNA): TGTGCCAGCAGCTTACGACAGGGCAATGAGCAGTTCTTC. Protein sequence: CASSLRQGNEQFF. V and J are TRBV5-4 and TRBJ2-1; 7 bases map to TRBD1. The CDR3 runs 13 residues. Germline assignment: CDR1 SGHNT and CDR2 YYREEE (reference sequence). V lost 2 bases to trimming and J lost 6 bases; unmatched junction nucleotides: 2.

The CDR3 region is CASSPPGQNSYGYTF. CDR3 coding DNA: TGTGCCAGCAGCCCCCCCGGACAGAACTCATATGGCTACACCTTC. V is TRBV7-9 and J is TRBJ1-2; TRBD1 might be the D (6 bases). The length of the CDR3 is 15 residues. The V end was cut by 5 bases, the J end by 5 bases, with 18 bases between. In germline, CDR1 is SEHNR, CDR2 FQNEAQ (reference sequence).

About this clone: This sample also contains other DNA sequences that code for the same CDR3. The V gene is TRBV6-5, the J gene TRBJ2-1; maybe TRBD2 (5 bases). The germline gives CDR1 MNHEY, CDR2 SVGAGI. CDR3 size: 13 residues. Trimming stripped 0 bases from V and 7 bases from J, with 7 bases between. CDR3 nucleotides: TGTGCCAGCAGTTACTCGAGGGTAAATGAGCAGTTCTTC. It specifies CASSYSRVNEQFF.

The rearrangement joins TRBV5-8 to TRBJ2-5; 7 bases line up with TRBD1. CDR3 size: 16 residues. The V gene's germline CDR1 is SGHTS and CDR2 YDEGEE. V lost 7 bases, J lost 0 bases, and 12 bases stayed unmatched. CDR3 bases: TGTGCCAGCGAGTCCTGGGACAGCTCGTACCAAGAGACCCAGTACTTC. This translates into CASESWDSSYQETQYF.

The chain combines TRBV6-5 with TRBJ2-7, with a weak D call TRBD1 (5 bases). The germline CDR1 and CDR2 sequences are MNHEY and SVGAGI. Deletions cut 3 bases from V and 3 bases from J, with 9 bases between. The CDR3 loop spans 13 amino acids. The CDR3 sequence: CASSYGAYYEQYF. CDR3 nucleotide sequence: TGTGCCAGCAGTTATGGGGCTTACTACGAGCAGTACTTC.

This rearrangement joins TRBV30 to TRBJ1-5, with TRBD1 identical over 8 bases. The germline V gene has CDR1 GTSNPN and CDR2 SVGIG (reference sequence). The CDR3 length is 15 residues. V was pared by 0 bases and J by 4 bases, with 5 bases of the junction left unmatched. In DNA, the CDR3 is TGTGCCTGGAGTGTACGGACAGGGATAAATCAGCCCCAGCATTTT. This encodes CAWSVRTGINQPQHF.

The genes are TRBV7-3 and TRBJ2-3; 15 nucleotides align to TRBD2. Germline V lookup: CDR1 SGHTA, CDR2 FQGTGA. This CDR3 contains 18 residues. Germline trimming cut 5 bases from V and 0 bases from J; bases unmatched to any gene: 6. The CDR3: CASSRTSGGVTSTDTQYF. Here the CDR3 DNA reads TGTGCCAGCAGCCGGACTAGCGGGGGGGTCACTAGCACAGATACGCAGTATTTT.

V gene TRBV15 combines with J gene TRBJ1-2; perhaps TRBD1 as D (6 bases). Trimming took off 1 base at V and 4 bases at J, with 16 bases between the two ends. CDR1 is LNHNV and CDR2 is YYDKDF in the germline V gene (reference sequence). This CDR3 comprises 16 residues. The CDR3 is CATSRVTGRRGYGYTF. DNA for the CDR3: TGTGCCACCAGCAGAGTAACAGGGAGAAGGGGCTATGGCTACACCTTC.

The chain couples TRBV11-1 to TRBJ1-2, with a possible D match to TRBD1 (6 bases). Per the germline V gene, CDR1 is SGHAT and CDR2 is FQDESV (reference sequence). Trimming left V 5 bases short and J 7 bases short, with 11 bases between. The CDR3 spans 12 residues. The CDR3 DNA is TGTGCCAGCAGCGGCGCAGGGGCTGGCTACACCTTC. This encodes CASSGAGAGYTF.